The clone carrying this T cell receptor (beta chain) was counted ten times or more. Its antigen is unknown. This entry belongs to a study of T-cell reconstitution after alpha-beta-depleted transplantation in children. Study-wide points: When one year had passed after transplant, most T-cell counts and diversity came from newly produced T cells.

Preparing the TCRbeta library involved the use of unique molecular identifiers. TCRdb re-derived calls from the PCR reads in MiXCR, one entry per CDR3 protein. The sample holds 140,000 to 150,000 distinct CDR3 sequences; around 9% are singletons and the top ten take roughly 20%. The junction had 7 bases not matched to a gene; V was cut back by 7 bases and J by 0 bases. Germline CDR1 reads ENHRY; CDR2 reads SYGVKD. This CDR3 spans 15 amino acids. J is TRBJ2-7 and V is TRBV10-3, with 9 bases aligning to TRBD2. This sequence originates from a female patient aged 2-9 years who had a stem cell transplant for congenital amegakaryocytic thrombocytopenia, so the T cells may come from the graft donor. The sample in question was PBMCs, mostly from graft donor cells, obtained 180 days after TCRalphabeta/CD19-depleted stem cell transplant. This chain's CDR3 is CAIMGASGASYEQYF. CDR3 DNA sequence: TGTGCCATCATGGGGGCTAGCGGGGCCTCCTACGAGCAGTACTTC.